This TCR beta chain was identified during a study of early T cells in non-severe SARS-CoV-2 infection. Study-wide background: With bulk RNA from unsorted whole blood as input, sequencing yielded unpaired chains. Study results and limitations: Clonotype matching in VDJdb favored anti-spike CD8 responses and did not capture private and CD4 specificities.

The germline V gene has CDR1 LGHNT and CDR2 FRNRAP. Unmatched junction bases numbered 7, after V lost 1 base and J lost 8 bases. The CDR3 spans 14 residues. TCRdb reprocessed the 5' RACE reads with MiXCR, giving one entry per CDR3 protein. Of tens of thousands of distinct CDR3 sequences listed, approximately 12% are singletons. About this clonotype: Its matching antigen is unknown.

The material sequenced was whole blood. This clonotype was sampled from an adult who was a healthcare worker with PCR-confirmed SARS-CoV-2 infection or an uninfected control (not recorded which). The chain carries TRBV12-5 and TRBJ1-1; 7 bases are a match to TRBD1. CDR3 sequence: CASGLATVQGEAFF. The CDR3 DNA is TGTGCTAGTGGTTTGGCAACAGTACAGGGGGAAGCTTTCTTT.